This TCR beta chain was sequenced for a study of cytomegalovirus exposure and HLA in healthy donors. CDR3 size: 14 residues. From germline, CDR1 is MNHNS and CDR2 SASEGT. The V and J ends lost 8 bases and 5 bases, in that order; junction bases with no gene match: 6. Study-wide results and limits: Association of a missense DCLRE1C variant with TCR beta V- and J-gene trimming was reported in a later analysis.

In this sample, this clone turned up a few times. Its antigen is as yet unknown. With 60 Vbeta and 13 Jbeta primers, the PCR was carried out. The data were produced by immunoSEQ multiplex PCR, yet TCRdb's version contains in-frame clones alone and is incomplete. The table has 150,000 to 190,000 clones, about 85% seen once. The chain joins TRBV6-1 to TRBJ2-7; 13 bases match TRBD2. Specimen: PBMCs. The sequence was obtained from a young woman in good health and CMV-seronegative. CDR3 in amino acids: CASRTSGSYDEQYF. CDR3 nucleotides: TGTGCCAGCCGGACTAGCGGGAGTTATGACGAGCAGTACTTC.